The following is a T cell receptor beta chain sequence with its context. These data originate in a study of blood T cell repertoires in COVID-19. Study summary: The samples span acute and convalescent COVID-19 from the United States, Italy and Spain. T cells, B-cell-depleted T cells, or PBMCs supplied cDNA or gDNA.

The table came from immunoSEQ multiplex PCR; TCRdb's copy has only in-frame clones and leaves some out. The table records around 160,000 clones, around 84% of them present only once. Germline CDR1 is MNHNY and CDR2 is SVGAGI (reference sequence). V shed 6 bases and J shed 0 bases, with 15 bases lying between them. CDR3 length: 16 residues. The receptor was isolated from a woman at least 80 years old with acute or convalescent COVID-19. Sequencing input: peripheral blood. V usage is TRBV6-6 and J usage is TRBJ2-1; the D is unclear. The CDR3 sequence: CASSDRVANSYNEQFF. CDR3 sequence (DNA): TGTGCCAGCAGCGATCGGGTGGCCAACTCCTACAATGAGCAGTTCTTC.